The T cell receptor (beta chain) described here comes from a study of graft-versus-host responses after intestinal transplantation. Overall study context: Isolated intestinal, liver-intestinal, or multivisceral transplants were what recipients had.

Assay used: immunoSEQ multiplex PCR; TCRdb lists only in-frame clones, some missing. The table records about 12,000 clones, 80% to 95% of them present only once. The J segment lost 0 bases and the V segment lost 4 bases, leaving 2 bases of the junction unmatched. The CDR3 is 15 amino acids. Looked up from germline, CDR1 is MNHEY and CDR2 is SMNVEV (reference sequence). Noted time point: postoperative day 105 after intestinal transplantation (dayNNNN = postoperative day). The TCR originated in a human patient who received an intestinal transplant, so some T cells may come from the graft donor. The material was PBMCs, obtained 105 days after intestinal transplantation. The chain joins TRBV27 to TRBJ1-2; 10 nucleotides agree with TRBD1. CDR3 DNA sequence: TGTGCCAGCAGTTCCGGACAGGGGGCTAACTATGGCTACACCTTC. Its translation is CASSSGQGANYGYTF.